This T cell receptor (beta chain) originates from a study of neurological immune-mediated disorders. Germline values: CDR1 SEHNR, CDR2 FQNEAQ (reference sequence). V was shortened by 3 bases and J by 6 bases, with 11 bases between the two germline ends. The CDR3 covers 13 residues. This clonotype was detected many times. TCRdb ran MiXCR on the 5' RACE reads and lists one entry per CDR3 protein. The sample contains tens of thousands of distinct CDR3 sequences, around 10% of which appear only once. The sequencing input was PBMCs. The receptor was derived from a woman younger than 45 with HTLV-1-associated myelopathy (HAM/TSP). The chain joins TRBV7-9 to TRBJ1-1, with a possible D match to TRBD1 (6 bases). As DNA, the CDR3 is TGTGCCAGCAGCTTTCAACAGGGTTCTGAAGCTTTCTTT. It codes for CASSFQQGSEAFF.